The 26 T cell receptor beta chains in this list originate from one sample, sequenced in a study of identical twins (dated by TCRdb to the mid-2010s). Libraries were made using 5' RACE. Sequencing instrument: Illumina HiSeq 2000. The public sequencing data were trimmed at Q25 with fastp and processed into clonotypes with MiXCR by TCRdb, which kept only in-frame beta chains. CDR3 protein duplicates are merged, each entry listing the most common genes and DNA. This sample has a few hundred thousand distinct CDR3 sequences in its table, and 6.5% of those were observed once. Together, the top ten hold 14% to 15% of the sample. In addition, the sample was reused for a study of T cells expressing NK-cell markers.

Sequenced input: CD8+ T cells sorted from blood. These receptors all stem from a woman aged 18-29 years in good health.

This clonotype was counted between two and nine times. The CDR3 loop is CASSLEPVGTEAFF. In nucleotides, the CDR3 is TGTGCCAGCAGCTTAGAACCGGTGGGCACTGAAGCTTTCTTT. The rearrangement links TRBV7-8 to TRBJ1-1; D is undetermined. This CDR3 is built from 14 residues. In germline, CDR1 is SGHVS, CDR2 FQNEAQ. Trimming took off 1 base at V and 4 bases at J, with 10 bases between the two ends.

The V gene is TRBV6-1, the J gene TRBJ2-7; 8 bases map to TRBD2. Germline V CDR1 and CDR2: MNHNS, SASEGT. The V segment lost 6 bases and the J segment 2 bases; nucleotides outside the gene matches: 3. The CDR3 loop spans 13 amino acids. CDR3 DNA: TGTGCCAGCAGAGGGACTAGTCCCTACGAGCAGTACTTC. It specifies CASRGTSPYEQYF.

This clonotype has just a few counts. The V call is TRBV3-1, the J call TRBJ2-3, with D tentatively TRBD2 (7 bases). Trimming shortened V by 4 bases and J by 4 bases, and 18 bases separated the two germline ends. CDR3 length: 16 amino acids. CDR1 LGHDT and CDR2 YNNKEL come from the germline V gene (reference sequence). The DNA for the CDR3 is TGTGCCAGCAGCCTTCAAGGGGGGGGCGCGGCAGATACGCAGTATTTT. It yields the protein CASSLQGGGAADTQYF.

This clonotype was seen only a few times. This chain connects TRBV3-1 to TRBJ1-2; no clear D gene. CDR3 length: 13 residues. Trimming removed 5 bases from V and 2 bases from J, with 9 bases in between. Germline CDR1 and CDR2: LGHDT and YNNKEL (reference sequence). This chain's CDR3 is CASSAGVNYGYTF. The CDR3 bases are TGTGCCAGCAGCGCCGGAGTGAACTATGGCTACACCTTC.

There are a few counts of this clonotype. The V gene is TRBV13, the J gene TRBJ1-2, with D maybe TRBD1 (6 bases). The CDR3 spans 12 residues. With 5 bases removed from V and 6 bases from J, the gap between germline ends came to 10 bases. The V gene's germline CDR1 is PRHDT and CDR2 FYEKMQ (reference sequence). CDR3 protein: CASSMNRDGYTF. The CDR3, as DNA: TGTGCCAGCAGCATGAACAGGGATGGCTACACCTTC.

This clonotype was counted ten times or more. The CDR3 DNA sequence: TGTGCCAGCAGCTTAGTAGCGGGAGACAGGGGGTGGATCTACGAGCAGTACTTC. Protein sequence: CASSLVAGDRGWIYEQYF. J is TRBJ2-7 and V is TRBV11-2; D may be TRBD1 or TRBD2 (9 bases each). The V end lost 1 base, the J end lost 3 bases, and 22 bases lay between the germline ends. CDR1 is SGHAT and CDR2 is FQNNGV in the germline V gene. CDR3 length equals 18 residues.

This clonotype came up many times. V and J are TRBV11-2 and TRBJ2-7; D call uncertain. Trimming stripped 1 base from V and 4 bases from J, with 8 bases between. CDR1 SGHAT and CDR2 FQNNGV come from the germline V gene. CDR3 length equals 13 residues. The CDR3 sequence is CASSLGDLYEQYF. CDR3 nucleotides: TGTGCCAGCAGCTTAGGGGATCTGTACGAGCAGTACTTC.

This clonotype was detected many times. The V and J genes are TRBV20-1 and TRBJ1-2, with D unresolved. The length of the CDR3 is 16 residues. The germline V and J ends were trimmed by 3 bases and 2 bases, with 19 bases remaining between them. Germline V gives CDR1 DFQATT, CDR2 SNEGSKA (reference sequence). The CDR3 coding sequence is TGCAGTGCTAGGACTGAAAATATGAAACCCAACTATGGCTACACCTTC. It translates to CSARTENMKPNYGYTF.

The V gene is TRBV27, the J gene TRBJ1-1; no clear D. The germline V and J ends were trimmed by 6 bases and 4 bases, with 12 bases remaining between them. CDR1 MNHEY and CDR2 SMNVEV come from the germline V gene (reference sequence). This CDR3 comprises 13 residues. The CDR3 DNA reads as TGTGCCAGCAGGGTCCCCGGGAGCACTGAAGCTTTCTTT. This translates into CASRVPGSTEAFF.

This chain joins TRBV10-3 and TRBJ1-2, with no clear D. Germline lookup yields CDR1 ENHRY and CDR2 SYGVKD. The CDR3 is 13 amino acids. Trimming shortened V by 1 base and J by 5 bases, and 8 bases separated the two germline ends. CDR3 DNA sequence: TGTGCCATCAGTGAGTTCTCCCGGTATGGCTACACCTTC. Protein product: CAISEFSRYGYTF.

At least ten counts were recorded for this clonotype. The chain's CDR3 is CASSHRTPGPDTQYF. CDR3 in DNA: TGTGCCAGCAGTCACAGGACGCCCGGGCCAGATACGCAGTATTTT. This rearrangement joins TRBV27 to TRBJ2-3; TRBD1 is a possible D gene (5 bases). Germline-derived CDR1 and CDR2 are MNHEY and SMNVEV (reference sequence). Trimming left V 5 bases short and J 4 bases short, with 16 bases between. The CDR3 consists of 15 residues.

Only a few counts were recorded for this clonotype. The J gene is TRBJ1-3, the V gene TRBV21-1. TRBV21-1 represents a pseudogene. This CDR3 contains 12 residues. CDR3 region: CASTGHGNTIYF. Written as DNA, the CDR3 is TGTGCCAGCACGGGCCATGGAAACACCATATATTTT.

The V and J genes are TRBV24-1 and TRBJ1-1, with a weak D call TRBD1 (6 bases). CDR1 is KGHDR and CDR2 is SFDVKD in the germline V gene. The CDR3 consists of 17 residues. V was clipped by 4 bases and J by 0 bases, with 17 bases between them. CDR3 amino acids: CATSDDETGPMNTEAFF. In DNA, the CDR3 is TGTGCCACCAGTGACGATGAGACAGGCCCCATGAACACTGAAGCTTTCTTT.

This clonotype was seen repeatedly, ten times or more. CDR3 nucleotides: TGTGCCAGCAGGCCGAGGAGCACAGATACGCAGTATTTT. Protein product: CASRPRSTDTQYF. V gene TRBV6-1 combines with J gene TRBJ2-3; D is undetermined. There are 13 residues in the CDR3. V dropped 6 bases and J dropped 0 bases, with 7 bases sitting between them. Germline V CDR1 and CDR2: MNHNS, SASEGT.

This clonotype was recorded a few times. The chain employs TRBV7-2 and TRBJ2-7; weak D call: TRBD1 (7 bases). Per the germline V gene, CDR1 is SGHTA and CDR2 is FQGNSA. The CDR3 is 15 amino acids. Trimming shortened V by 5 bases and J by 3 bases, and 17 bases separated the two germline ends. The CDR3 nucleotides are TGTGCCAGCAGCCAATTTTTGCAGGGGGGCTACGAGCAGTACTTC. Protein sequence: CASSQFLQGGYEQYF.

This clonotype was seen at least ten times. The chain links TRBV5-1 to TRBJ2-5; TRBD2 is a possible D gene (5 bases). CDR1 SGHRS and CDR2 YFSETQ come from the germline V gene. The CDR3 is 15 residues long. V dropped 5 bases and J dropped 1 base, with 15 bases sitting between them. The CDR3 sequence is CASSPSGSLQETQYF. DNA for the CDR3: TGCGCCAGCAGTCCTTCGGGGAGCCTCCAAGAGACCCAGTACTTC.

This rearrangement joins TRBV7-9 to TRBJ1-2; D not certain. This CDR3 region has 15 residues. CDR1 and CDR2 from the germline V gene are SEHNR and FQNEAQ (reference sequence). The V end was cut by 7 bases, the J end by 6 bases, with 21 bases between. CDR3 in DNA: TGTGCCAGCACCCCATCCGGGCCGCAGTGGAATGGCTACACCTTC. The encoded protein is CASTPSGPQWNGYTF. The whole variable domain, remainder taken from reference TRBV7-9 and TRBJ1-2, is DTGVSQNPRHKITKRGQNVTFRCDPISEHNRLYWYRQTLGQGPEFLTYFQNEAQLEKSRLLSDRFSAERPKGSFSTLEIQRTEQGDSAMYLCASTPSGPQWNGYTFGSGTRLTVV.

The J gene is TRBJ1-2, the V gene TRBV12-3 or TRBV12-4, with 7 nucleotides matching TRBD1. Unmatched junction bases numbered 12, after V lost 7 bases and J lost 4 bases. CDR3 length: 15 amino acids. CDR3 DNA sequence: TGTGCCAGCACCTTTGGTGACAGGGTTGCCTATGGCTACACCTTC. This codes for CASTFGDRVAYGYTF.

This clonotype has a count of ten or more. The rearrangement joins TRBV3-1 to TRBJ1-1; the D is unclear. Trimming shortened V by 0 bases and J by 5 bases, and 16 bases separated the two germline ends. Germline V gives CDR1 LGHDT, CDR2 YNNKEL (reference sequence). The CDR3 runs to 16 residues. The CDR3, as DNA: TGTGCCAGCAGCCAAGACTTGGAGGGTAAAGGGACTGAAGCTTTCTTT. Its translation is CASSQDLEGKGTEAFF.

In this sample, this clonotype turned up a few times. V gene TRBV11-3 combines with J gene TRBJ1-2; D possibly corresponds to TRBD1 (5 bases). Trimming stripped 7 bases from V and 4 bases from J, with 16 bases between. The CDR3 is 14 amino acids. CDR1 is SGHNT, CDR2 YENEEA, per germline. In DNA, the CDR3 is TGTGCCAGCACCGCACCCGGGGACCCCTATGGCTACACCTTC. Its translation: CASTAPGDPYGYTF.

Many counts were recorded for this clonotype. The chain is built from TRBV20-1 and TRBJ2-1, with 10 bases identical to TRBD2. The CDR3 sequence is 15 residues long. V trimming: 0 bases; J trimming: 8 bases; junction bases outside the gene matches: 7. The germline V gene has CDR1 DFQATT and CDR2 SNEGSKA (reference sequence). CDR3 residues: CSARDFPSGSYEQFF. CDR3 DNA sequence: TGCAGTGCTAGAGATTTTCCTAGCGGGAGCTATGAGCAGTTCTTC.

This chain uses TRBV15 with TRBJ2-1; TRBD1 is a possible D gene (6 bases). Trimming took 6 bases from V and 5 from J, leaving 11 bases between them. Germline-derived CDR1 and CDR2 are LNHNV and YYDKDF (reference sequence). This CDR3 spans 13 amino acids. CDR3 nucleotides: TGTGCCACCAGGAGGGGGTCCCACAATGAGCAGTTCTTC. Amino acid sequence: CATRRGSHNEQFF.

The CDR3 sequence: CASSLQYGNRDGYGYTF. The CDR3 region has the DNA TGTGCCAGCAGTCTCCAGTACGGAAACAGGGATGGCTATGGCTACACCTTC. V gene TRBV2 combines with J gene TRBJ1-2, with D tentatively TRBD1 (6 bases). V was trimmed by 5 bases and J by 4 bases, leaving 23 bases between them. The CDR3 runs 17 residues. CDR1 is SNHLY and CDR2 is FYNNEI in the germline V gene.

This clonotype was observed many times. No DNA is shown, since the ends of the CDR3 on it are uncertain; the CDR3 is the one TCRdb lists. V and J are TRBV6-4 and TRBJ2-4; the table's TRBD1 call for D was not verified on the DNA. Germline values: CDR1 MRHNA, CDR2 SNTAGT. The CDR3 spans 19 residues, counting both ends. CDR3 protein: CASSTSGQVSLLAKNIQYF.

This clonotype was seen ten or more times. The chain has TRBV29-1 and TRBJ2-5, with a tentative D call TRBD1 (6 bases). V lost 5 bases, J lost 2 bases, and 15 bases lay in between. The CDR3 length is 14 residues. Germline CDR1 reads SQVTM; CDR2 reads ANQGSEA. CDR3 bases: TGCAGCGTTATTAGTAGAGGGGGTCAAGAGACCCAGTACTTC. Residues: CSVISRGGQETQYF.

This clonotype showed up many times. The rearrangement links TRBV25-1 to TRBJ2-5, with D unresolved. CDR1 MGHDK and CDR2 SYGVNS come from the germline V gene. Trimming cost V 7 bases and J 5 bases, with 5 bases left between them. This CDR3 is 10 amino acids long. The CDR3 spells CASKLETQYF. In nucleotides, the CDR3 is TGTGCCAGCAAGTTGGAGACCCAGTACTTC. Variable domain in full (rest from reference TRBV25-1 and TRBJ2-5): EADIYQTPRYLVIGTGKKITLECSQTMGHDKMYWYQQDPGMELHLIHYSYGVNSTEKGDLSSESTVSRIRTEHFPLTLESARPSHTSQYLCASKLETQYFGPGTRLLVL.